These 20 T cell receptor beta chains came from one sample sequenced in a study of post-analysis software for immune sequencing data. Broader study findings: The five TRBV segments detected at higher frequency in patients than in controls included TRBV5-6, TRBV5-1 and TRBV20-1.

Unique-molecular-identifier-tagged TCR beta cDNA libraries were used. TCRdb ran MiXCR on the PCR reads and lists one entry per CDR3 protein. This repertoire shows 350,000 to 500,000 distinct CDR3 sequences, 30% to 40% found once; its top ten account for approximately 7.6%. The antigens of these receptors remain unknown. Sequencing used blood. The receptors derive from a girl aged 2 to 10 with multiple sclerosis.

The V and J genes are TRBV18 and TRBJ1-2; 8 positions match TRBD1. V was pared by 4 bases and J by 5 bases, with 9 bases of the junction left unmatched. The germline V gene encodes CDR1 KGHSH and CDR2 LQKENI. CDR3 size: 15 residues. This CDR3 is CASSLGQGYEYGYTF. Written as DNA, the CDR3 is TGTGCCAGCTCACTCGGACAGGGATATGAGTATGGCTACACCTTC.

This clonotype was counted a few times. This rearrangement joins TRBV5-1 to TRBJ1-1; D is unclear. CDR1 and CDR2 (germline): SGHRS, YFSETQ. V lost 2 bases and J 5 bases, leaving 10 bases between the germline ends. The CDR3 is 13 residues long. The CDR3, as DNA: TGCGCCAGCAGCTTAGTCCTGGGGACTGAAGCTTTCTTT. Encoded protein: CASSLVLGTEAFF.

In this sample, this clonotype turned up a few times. This sequence joins TRBV5-6 and TRBJ1-4; no clear D gene. The V gene's germline CDR1 is SGHDT and CDR2 YYEEEE. V lost 0 bases to trimming and J lost 5 bases, with 5 bases between them. The CDR3 is 13 amino acids. The DNA for the CDR3 is TGTGCCAGCAGCTTGGGGGCCAATGAAAAACTGTTTTTT. This encodes CASSLGANEKLFF.

This clonotype was seen more than once but under ten times. The chain recombines TRBV6-6 with TRBJ2-5; 11 nucleotides line up with TRBD2. The CDR3 sequence is 15 residues long. The junction had 4 bases not matched to a gene; V was cut back by 6 bases and J by 1 base. The germline V gene encodes CDR1 MNHNY and CDR2 SVGAGI (reference sequence). CDR3 protein: CASSYLAGGQETQYF. Here the CDR3 DNA reads TGTGCCAGCAGCTATCTAGCGGGAGGCCAAGAGACCCAGTACTTC.

The V and J genes are TRBV6-2 or TRBV6-3 and TRBJ1-4; TRBD1 is a possible D gene (5 bases). This CDR3 is 15 amino acids long. Trimming took off 4 bases at V and 4 bases at J, with 13 bases between the two ends. Germline CDR1 and CDR2: MNHEY and SVGEGT. The CDR3 DNA is TGTGCCAGCAGTTCAGACATAAGGGGTAATGAAAAACTGTTTTTT. It is translated as CASSSDIRGNEKLFF.

This clonotype was seen a few times. V gene TRBV27 combines with J gene TRBJ1-2; the match to TRBD1 covers 7 bases. Germline V gives CDR1 MNHEY, CDR2 SMNVEV (reference sequence). With 5 bases clipped from V and 4 bases from J, the junction kept 4 bases outside the gene matches. The CDR3 sequence is 13 residues long. CDR3 bases: TGTGCCAGCAGTAAGTCAGGGGGCTATGGCTACACCTTC. It codes for CASSKSGGYGYTF.

V gene TRBV3-1 combines with J gene TRBJ1-6; D is unresolved. From germline, CDR1 is LGHDT and CDR2 YNNKEL (reference sequence). The CDR3 contains 16 residues. With 0 bases removed from V and 8 bases from J, the gap between germline ends came to 14 bases. CDR3 in amino acids: CASSQETEARYSPLHF. For the CDR3, the DNA is TGTGCCAGCAGCCAAGAAACGGAGGCCCGGTATTCACCCCTCCACTTT. Full variable domain (rest looked up from reference TRBV3-1 and TRBJ1-6): DTAVSQTPKYLVTQMGNDKSIKCEQNLGHDTMYWYKQDSKKFLKIMFSYNNKELIINETVPNRFSPKSPDKAHLNLHINSLELGDSAVYFCASSQETEARYSPLHFGNGTRLTVT.

The chain is built from TRBV20-1 and TRBJ2-7, with 10 bases fitting TRBD2. V lost 3 bases, J lost 4 bases, and 15 bases stayed unmatched. Germline-derived CDR1 and CDR2 are DFQATT and SNEGSKA (reference sequence). This CDR3 region has 17 residues. CDR3 sequence: CSASWRIAGGFLYEQYF. The CDR3 DNA follows: TGCAGTGCTAGTTGGAGGATAGCGGGAGGATTTCTGTACGAGCAGTACTTC.

The chain couples TRBV7-3 to TRBJ2-2; 8 nucleotides match TRBD2. The CDR3 has 15 residues. Germline CDR1 and CDR2: SGHTA and FQGTGA. With 10 bases clipped from V and 5 bases from J, the junction kept 12 bases outside the gene matches. CDR3 DNA: TGTGCCACCAGTCCGGTCAAGCGGGGGACCGGGGAGCTGTTTTTT. It is translated as CATSPVKRGTGELFF. The full variable domain, rest sourced from reference TRBV7-3 and TRBJ2-2, is GAGVSQTPSNKVTEKGKYVELRCDPISGHTALYWYRQSLGQGPEFLIYFQGTGAADDSGLPNDRFFAVRPEGSVSTLKIQRTERGDSAVYLCATSPVKRGTGELFFGEGSRLTVL.

This chain uses TRBV4-1 with TRBJ2-1; 9 bases fit TRBD2. Germline CDR1 MGHRA, CDR2 YSYEKL. The CDR3 contains 17 residues. J was trimmed by 1 base and V by 7 bases; bases with no gene match: 11. CDR3 protein: CASKNLAGSLSYNEQFF. CDR3 DNA: TGCGCCAGCAAGAACCTAGCGGGAAGTCTGTCCTACAATGAGCAGTTCTTC.

This chain connects TRBV5-1 to TRBJ2-1; no firm D call. V lost 0 bases, J lost 0 bases, and 10 bases lay in between. Germline V gene sequence: CDR1 SGHRS, CDR2 YFSETQ. CDR3 length equals 16 residues. The CDR3 DNA is TGCGCCAGCAGCTTGGGTAGCCGGAGCTCCTACAATGAGCAGTTCTTC. The encoded protein is CASSLGSRSSYNEQFF.

Here the CDR3 reads CSVEGSLSSYYGYTF. The CDR3 DNA reads as TGCAGCGTTGAGGGGTCCCTTTCATCATACTATGGCTACACCTTC. V usage is TRBV29-1 and J usage is TRBJ1-2; D remains unclear. CDR1 SQVTM and CDR2 ANQGSEA come from the germline V gene. The length of the CDR3 is 15 residues. V shed 3 bases and J shed 3 bases, with 17 bases lying between them.

This clonotype was found a few times. V and J are TRBV6-6 and TRBJ2-1; 12 bases align to TRBD2. Germline V gene sequence: CDR1 MNHNY, CDR2 SVGAGI (reference sequence). V was clipped by 0 bases and J by 7 bases; unmatched bases: 7. CDR3 length: 17 amino acids. CDR3 sequence (DNA): TGTGCCAGCAGTTACTCATGGCTAGCGGGAGGGCCAAATGAGCAGTTCTTC. Translation gives CASSYSWLAGGPNEQFF.

This clonotype was counted between two and nine times. The J gene is TRBJ2-5, the V gene TRBV20-1, with D perhaps TRBD1 (5 bases). CDR1 is DFQATT and CDR2 is SNEGSKA in the germline V gene (reference sequence). Trimming removed 5 bases at V and 5 bases at J, with 15 bases between. The CDR3 has 13 residues. CDR3 sequence reads: CSAPTSYRETQYF. In DNA form, the CDR3 reads TGCAGTGCTCCGACCTCCTACAGGGAGACCCAGTACTTC.

The chain joins TRBV24-1 to TRBJ2-4, with TRBD2 as a possible D gene (5 bases). Germline CDR1 reads KGHDR; CDR2 reads SFDVKD. The V gene lost 4 bases and the J gene lost 3 bases, with 15 bases spanning the gap. There are 16 residues in the CDR3. CDR3: CATSDPRPGGKNIQYF. CDR3 nucleotide sequence: TGTGCCACCAGTGACCCTCGCCCCGGAGGCAAAAACATTCAGTACTTC.

This clonotype appeared a few times. The rearrangement links TRBV12-3 or TRBV12-4 to TRBJ2-7; 11 nucleotides match TRBD2. With 5 bases clipped from V and 1 base from J, the junction kept 13 bases outside the gene matches. This CDR3 region has 18 residues. The CDR3 spells CASSPRGSGRAGSYEQYF. CDR3 sequence (DNA): TGTGCCAGCAGTCCCCGGGGTAGCGGGAGGGCCGGATCCTACGAGCAGTACTTC.

The chain is built from TRBV28 and TRBJ1-2; no definite D call. Germline-derived CDR1 and CDR2 are MDHEN and SYDVKM. The CDR3 length is 11 residues. Between the trimmed V and J ends, which lost 8 bases and 8 bases, there was a span of 12 bases. CDR3 loop: CASGPGWGYTF. The CDR3 bases are TGTGCCAGCGGACCGGGCTGGGGCTACACCTTC.

J is TRBJ2-5 and V is TRBV4-1; D gene ambiguous. Per germline, CDR1 MGHRA and CDR2 YSYEKL. With 1 base removed from V and 4 bases from J, the gap between germline ends came to 10 bases. This CDR3 is 14 amino acids long. In DNA, the CDR3 is TGCGCCAGCAGCCAAGCCCCTGACCCAGAGACCCAGTACTTC. It encodes CASSQAPDPETQYF.

With respect to this clonotype: The junction does not match germline at one end; this may be a read error. The V gene is TRBV5-6, the J gene TRBJ2-1; 16 bases agree with TRBD2. The CDR3 is 17 amino acids. Germline assignment: CDR1 SGHDT and CDR2 YYEEEE. The CDR3 DNA reads TGTACCAGCAGCTTGTTCGGGACTAGCGGGAGGGATCGCGAGCAGTTCTTC. It is translated as CTSSLFGTSGRDREQFF.

Only a few counts were recorded for this clonotype. The chain carries TRBV5-1 and TRBJ1-2; D uncertain. There are 12 residues in the CDR3. In germline, CDR1 is SGHRS, CDR2 YFSETQ. V lost 4 bases to trimming and J lost 3 bases, with 7 bases between them. The CDR3 sequence is CASSPRDYGYTF. Written as DNA, the CDR3 is TGCGCCAGCAGCCCCCGTGACTATGGCTACACCTTC.